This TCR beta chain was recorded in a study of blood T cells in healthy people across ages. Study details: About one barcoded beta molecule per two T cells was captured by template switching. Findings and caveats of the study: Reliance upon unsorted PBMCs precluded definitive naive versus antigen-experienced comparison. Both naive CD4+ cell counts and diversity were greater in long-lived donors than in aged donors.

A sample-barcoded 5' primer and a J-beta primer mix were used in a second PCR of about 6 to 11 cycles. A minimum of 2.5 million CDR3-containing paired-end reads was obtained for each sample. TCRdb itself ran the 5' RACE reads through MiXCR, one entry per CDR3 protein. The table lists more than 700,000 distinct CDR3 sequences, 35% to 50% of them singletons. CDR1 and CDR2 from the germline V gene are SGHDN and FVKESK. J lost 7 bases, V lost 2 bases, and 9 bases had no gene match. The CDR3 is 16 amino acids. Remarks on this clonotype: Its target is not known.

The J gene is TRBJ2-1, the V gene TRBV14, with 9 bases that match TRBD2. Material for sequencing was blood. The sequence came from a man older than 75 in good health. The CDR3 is CASSQLGAGGPNEQFF. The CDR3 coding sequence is TGTGCCAGCAGCCAACTTGGGGCGGGAGGGCCGAATGAGCAGTTCTTC.